These T cell receptor beta chains were read from a single sample in a study of blood T cell repertoires in COVID-19. Data came from immunoSEQ multiplex PCR; TCRdb stores just in-frame clones and leaves some out. The data contain approximately 270,000 clones, 85% to 90% of them singletons. Sequenced material: peripheral blood. These receptors all come from a man older than 75 with acute or convalescent COVID-19. The CDR3 runs from the conserved cysteine through the conserved F or W. D genes are given only for firm matches. Clone size is stated in some rows and not others, as once, few, many or a class when expanded.

J gene: TRBJ2-1
V gene: TRBV6-6
clone size: .
D gene: TRBD2
CDR3 DNA: TGTGCCAGCACCCCTATAGCGGGGGGAGGAGAGCAGTTCTTC
CDR3 protein: CASTPIAGGGEQFF

J gene: TRBJ1-1
V gene: TRBV7-9
clone size: few
D gene: .
CDR3 DNA: TGTGCCAGCAGCTTAGCCTGGGGCACAGACACTGAAGCTTTCTTT
CDR3 protein: CASSLAWGTDTEAFF

J gene: TRBJ1-2
V gene: TRBV11-3
clone size: .
D gene: .
CDR3 DNA: TGTGCCAGCAGTTTAGACGGAGGGAGGGGCTACACCTTC
CDR3 protein: CASSLDGGRGYTF

J gene: TRBJ1-2
V gene: TRBV11-2
clone size: .
D gene: .
CDR3 DNA: TGTGCCAGCACCAAAGATAGGGGACAACTTGGTGGCTACACCTTC
CDR3 protein: CASTKDRGQLGGYTF

J gene: TRBJ2-3
V gene: TRBV4-2
clone size: once
D gene: .
CDR3 DNA: TGTGCCAGCAGCCAAGGAGGAGGAGGGGCAGATACGCAGTATTTT
CDR3 protein: CASSQGGGGADTQYF

J gene: TRBJ2-1
V gene: TRBV5-1
clone size: once
D gene: TRBD1
CDR3 DNA: TGCGCCAGCAGACCACAGGGGGTAGGATACAATGAGCAGTTCTTC
CDR3 protein: CASRPQGVGYNEQFF

J gene: TRBJ2-5
V gene: TRBV29-1
clone size: .
D gene: .
CDR3 DNA: TGCAGCGTTGAAGCAGGGGCGGGAGAGACCCAGTACTTC
CDR3 protein: CSVEAGAGETQYF

J gene: TRBJ1-2
V gene: TRBV5-1
clone size: .
D gene: TRBD1
CDR3 DNA: TGCGCCAGCAGTTCGCCCCCAGGGGGCGACGGCTACACCTTC
CDR3 protein: CASSSPPGGDGYTF

J gene: TRBJ1-1
V gene: TRBV18
clone size: .
D gene: .
CDR3 DNA: TGTGCCAGCTCGCTCGGACAGACGAACACTGAAGCTTTCTTT
CDR3 protein: CASSLGQTNTEAFF

J gene: TRBJ1-5
V gene: TRBV2
clone size: .
D gene: TRBD1
CDR3 DNA: TGTGCCAGCAGCCCGGGACAGGGGGGAAATCAGCCCCAGCATTTT
CDR3 protein: CASSPGQGGNQPQHF

J gene: TRBJ1-1
V gene: TRBV7-8
clone size: .
D gene: .
CDR3 DNA: TGTGCCAGCAGTTCTTCAGAGGTGAGCACTGAAGCTTTCTTT
CDR3 protein: CASSSSEVSTEAFF